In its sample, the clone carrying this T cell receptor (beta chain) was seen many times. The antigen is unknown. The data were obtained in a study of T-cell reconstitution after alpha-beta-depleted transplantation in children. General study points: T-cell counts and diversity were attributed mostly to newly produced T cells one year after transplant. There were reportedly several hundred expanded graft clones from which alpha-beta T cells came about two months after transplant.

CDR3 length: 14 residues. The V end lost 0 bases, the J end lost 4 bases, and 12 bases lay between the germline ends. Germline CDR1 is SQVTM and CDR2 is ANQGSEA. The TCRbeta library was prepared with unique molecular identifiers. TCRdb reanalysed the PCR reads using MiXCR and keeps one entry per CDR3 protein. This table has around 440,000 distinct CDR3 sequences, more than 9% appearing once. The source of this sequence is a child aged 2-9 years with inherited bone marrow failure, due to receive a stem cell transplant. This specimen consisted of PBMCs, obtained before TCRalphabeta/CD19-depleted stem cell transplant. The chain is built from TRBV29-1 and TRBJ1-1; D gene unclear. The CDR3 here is CSVEDQVKSTEAFF. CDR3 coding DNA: TGCAGCGTTGAAGATCAAGTTAAATCCACTGAAGCTTTCTTT.